These 12 T cell receptor beta chains were all obtained from the same sample, sequenced in a study of T cell responses to AZD1222 COVID-19 vaccine (TCRdb year 2021). The sample's time point, from its label and the paper: baseline before first vaccination. The library was generated by the immunoSEQ multiplex PCR assay. The clones in this table, taken by TCRdb from immuneACCESS, are in-frame only. Not every clone is retained; where verified, under half of the shortfall comes from an unresolved V gene, and the cause of the rest is unknown. Counted in this sample were 130,000 to 150,000 clones; 85% to 90% of them appeared once. Of the sample, about 1.5% falls within the top ten clones. This sample comprised peripheral blood, obtained on day 0 of AZD1222 vaccination. These receptors originate from an adult in good health.

Only one count was recorded for this clone. The chain combines TRBV12-3 or TRBV12-4 with TRBJ1-3; D gene uncertain. V was trimmed by 3 bases and J by 3 bases, leaving 6 bases between them. The CDR3 consists of 13 residues. As DNA, the CDR3 is TGTGCCAGCAGTTTCTTGGATGGAAACACCATATATTTT. Translated, it gives CASSFLDGNTIYF.

The chain has TRBV5-1 and TRBJ1-2, with unresolved D. CDR1 SGHRS and CDR2 YFSETQ come from the germline V gene. Deletions cut 2 bases from V and 9 bases from J, with 11 bases between. This CDR3 has 12 amino acids. This chain's CDR3 is CASSLEGDSYTF. The DNA for the CDR3 is TGCGCCAGCAGCTTAGAGGGCGATAGCTACACCTTC.

V is TRBV4-1 and J is TRBJ1-1; D call uncertain. The CDR3 loop spans 14 amino acids. V was pared by 4 bases and J by 0 bases, with 9 bases between. The germline V gene has CDR1 MGHRA and CDR2 YSYEKL. The CDR3 loop is CASSPRVMNTEAFF. The CDR3 DNA is TGCGCCAGCAGCCCTCGTGTAATGAACACTGAAGCTTTCTTT.

V usage is TRBV18 and J usage is TRBJ1-6; D is possibly TRBD1 (5 bases). This CDR3 spans 16 amino acids. Germline CDR1 and CDR2: KGHSH and LQKENI. Trimming cost V 2 bases and J 6 bases, with 14 bases left between them. The CDR3 sequence: CASSPTTQGGNSPLHF. The DNA of the CDR3 is TGTGCCAGCTCACCAACGACCCAGGGCGGTAATTCACCCCTCCACTTT.

This clone was seen only a few times. The rearrangement links TRBV19 to TRBJ2-1, with TRBD2 matching over 9 bases. V lost 3 bases to trimming and J lost 8 bases; unmatched junction nucleotides: 8. The CDR3 length is 15 residues. Germline loops: CDR1 LNHDA, CDR2 SQIVND (reference sequence). CDR3: CASSMVGGGAHEQFF. The CDR3 DNA sequence: TGTGCCAGTAGTATGGTGGGCGGGGGGGCGCATGAGCAGTTCTTC. Full variable domain (rest looked up from reference TRBV19 and TRBJ2-1): DGGITQSPKYLFRKEGQNVTLSCEQNLNHDAMYWYRQDPGQGLRLIYYSQIVNDFQKGDIAEGYSVSREKKESFPLTVTSAQKNPTAFYLCASSMVGGGAHEQFFGPGTRLTVL.

CDR3 sequence: CASRRPGRKQETQYF. As DNA, the CDR3 is TGTGCCAGCAGACGCCCGGGACGAAAACAAGAGACCCAGTACTTC. The chain links TRBV11-2 to TRBJ2-5; either TRBD1 or TRBD2 may fit D (5 bases each). The V gene's germline CDR1 is SGHAT and CDR2 FQNNGV. Trimming stripped 6 bases from V and 2 bases from J, with 16 bases between. The CDR3 consists of 15 residues.

The V and J genes are TRBV9 and TRBJ2-4; a weak D match, TRBD1 (5 bases). The CDR3 has 13 residues. V lost 4 bases and J 2 bases, leaving 7 bases between the germline ends. The germline CDR1 and CDR2 sequences are SGDLS and YYNGEE. CDR3 amino acids: CASSPGPKNIQYF. DNA of the CDR3: TGTGCCAGCAGCCCAGGGCCCAAAAACATTCAGTACTTC.

The genes are TRBV10-1 and TRBJ2-3, with a weak D call TRBD1 (6 bases). The CDR3 has 11 amino acids. V lost 11 bases and J lost 6, with 12 bases in between. Germline assignment: CDR1 WNHNN and CDR2 SYGVQD (reference sequence). The DNA for the CDR3 is TGCGCCGGATTAAGGGGGGATACGCAGTATTTT. As protein: CAGLRGDTQYF.

This clone showed up just a few times. CDR3: CASNGNPGASNEQYF. In nucleotides, the CDR3 is TGTGCCAGCAATGGAAACCCCGGGGCGTCGAATGAGCAGTACTTC. The J gene is TRBJ2-7, the V gene TRBV6-5, with D perhaps matching TRBD1 or TRBD2 (5 bases each). Looked up from germline, CDR1 is MNHEY and CDR2 is SVGAGI. The CDR3 spans 15 residues. The germline V and J ends were trimmed by 7 bases and 7 bases, with 23 bases remaining between them.

Only one count was recorded for this clone. The V call is TRBV6-5, the J call TRBJ1-5; 9 nucleotides agree with TRBD1. CDR1 and CDR2 (germline): MNHEY, SVGAGI. The CDR3 is made up of 14 amino acids. The J segment lost 5 bases and the V segment lost 5 bases, leaving 4 bases of the junction unmatched. In DNA form, the CDR3 reads TGTGCCAGCAGTAAGGACAGGGGCGATCAGCCCCAGCATTTT. This encodes CASSKDRGDQPQHF.

The V gene is TRBV7-2, the J gene TRBJ1-4; a possible D gene is TRBD1 (6 bases). This CDR3 contains 15 residues. CDR1 and CDR2 from the germline V gene are SGHTA and FQGNSA. Trimming took off 3 bases at V and 7 bases at J, with 15 bases between the two ends. CDR3 nucleotides: TGTGCCAGCAGCTTCGGCGGGGGCGGGCGTGAAAAACTGTTTTTT. It translates to CASSFGGGGREKLFF. Complete variable domain (other parts from reference TRBV7-2 and TRBJ1-4): GAGVSQSPSNKVTEKGKDVELRCDPISGHTALYWYRQSLGQGLEFLIYFQGNSAPDKSGLPSDRFSAERTGGSVSTLTIQRTQQEDSAVYLCASSFGGGGREKLFFGSGTQLSVL.

The chain carries TRBV5-1 and TRBJ1-2, with 7 bases matching TRBD1. The CDR3 is 15 residues long. J gave up 2 bases and V 0 bases, and 4 bases lay outside the gene matches. Germline V gene sequence: CDR1 SGHRS, CDR2 YFSETQ. DNA of the CDR3: TGCGCCAGCAGCTTGGGGAGCAGGGGGAACTATGGCTACACCTTC. This translates into CASSLGSRGNYGYTF.